Described below is a single T cell receptor (beta chain) sequence and its context. The target antigen is unknown. V lost 5 bases and J lost 1; bases outside the gene matches: 4. Germline CDR1 is MNHEY and CDR2 is SMNVEV (reference sequence). The CDR3 covers 14 residues. Time point here: baseline, week 1 (first vaccination visit). Sample treatment: pre-vaccination baseline after standard-of-care therapy. This sample is part of a study of a mutant IDH1 vaccine in newly diagnosed glioma. Overall study context: Treatment recipients were around 62% male and 37.5% female, and their mean age was roughly 44 years. The study's findings and limits: A vaccine-induced immune response developed in 93.3% of the patients.

TCRdb keeps only in-frame clones here, not all; method: immunoSEQ multiplex PCR. The data hold about 88,000 clones, with over 70% observed a single time. The source of this sequence is a man aged 35-49 years with glioma. Some clones in this sample may be carry-over from other donors' samples. The rearrangement uses TRBV27 and TRBJ1-1; 7 bases map to TRBD1. The sample was PBMCs, taken from a glioma patient treated with radiotherapy, temozolomide or both. The CDR3 DNA reads TGTGCCAGCAGTATCACAGGGGCGAACACTGAAGCTTTCTTT. This encodes CASSITGANTEAFF.